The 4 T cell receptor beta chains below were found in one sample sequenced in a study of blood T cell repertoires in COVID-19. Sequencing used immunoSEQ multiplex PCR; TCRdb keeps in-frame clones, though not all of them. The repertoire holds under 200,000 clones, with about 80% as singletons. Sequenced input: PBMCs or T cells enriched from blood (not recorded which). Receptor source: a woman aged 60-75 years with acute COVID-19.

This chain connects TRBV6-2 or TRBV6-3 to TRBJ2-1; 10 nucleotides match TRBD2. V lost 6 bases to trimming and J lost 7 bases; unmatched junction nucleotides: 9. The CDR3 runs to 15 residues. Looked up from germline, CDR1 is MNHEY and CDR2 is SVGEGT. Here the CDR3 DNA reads TGTGCCAGCAGCTCTAGCGGGGGAGTCAGGAATGAGCAGTTCTTC. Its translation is CASSSSGGVRNEQFF.

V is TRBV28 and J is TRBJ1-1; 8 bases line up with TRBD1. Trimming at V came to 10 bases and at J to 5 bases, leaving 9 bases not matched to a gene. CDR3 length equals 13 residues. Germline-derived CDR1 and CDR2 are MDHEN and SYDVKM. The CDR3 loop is CAIMGQEGTEAFF. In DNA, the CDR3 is TGTGCCATTATGGGACAGGAGGGAACTGAAGCTTTCTTT.

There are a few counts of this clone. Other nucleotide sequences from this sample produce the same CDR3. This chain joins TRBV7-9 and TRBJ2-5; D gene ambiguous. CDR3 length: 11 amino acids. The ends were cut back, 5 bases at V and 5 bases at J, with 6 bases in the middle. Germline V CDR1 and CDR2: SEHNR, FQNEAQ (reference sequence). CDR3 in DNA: TGTGCCAGCAGCCCCCTGGAGACCCAGTACTTC. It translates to CASSPLETQYF.

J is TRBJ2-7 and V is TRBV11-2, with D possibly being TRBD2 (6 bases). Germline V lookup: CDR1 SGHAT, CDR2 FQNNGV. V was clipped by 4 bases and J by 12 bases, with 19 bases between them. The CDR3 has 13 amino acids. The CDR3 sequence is CASSSTRVGGVYV. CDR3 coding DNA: TGTGCCAGCAGCTCTACCCGTGTCGGCGGGGTGTACGTC.